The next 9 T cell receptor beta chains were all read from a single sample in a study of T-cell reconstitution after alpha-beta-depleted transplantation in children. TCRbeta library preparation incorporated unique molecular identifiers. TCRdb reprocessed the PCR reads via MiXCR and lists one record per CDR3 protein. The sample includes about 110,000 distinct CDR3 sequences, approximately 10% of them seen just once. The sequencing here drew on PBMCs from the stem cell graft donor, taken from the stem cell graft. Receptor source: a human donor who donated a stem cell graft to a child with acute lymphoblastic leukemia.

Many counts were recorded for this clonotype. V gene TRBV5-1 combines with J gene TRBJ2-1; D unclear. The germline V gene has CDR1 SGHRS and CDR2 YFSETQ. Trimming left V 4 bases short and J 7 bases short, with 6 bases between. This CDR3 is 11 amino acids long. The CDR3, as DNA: TGCGCCAGCAGCCTAATAAATGAGCAGTTCTTC. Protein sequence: CASSLINEQFF.

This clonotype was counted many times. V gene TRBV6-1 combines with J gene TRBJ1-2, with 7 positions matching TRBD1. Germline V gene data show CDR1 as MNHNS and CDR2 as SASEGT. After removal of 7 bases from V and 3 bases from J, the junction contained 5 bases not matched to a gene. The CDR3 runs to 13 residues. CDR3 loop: CASTRGTDYGYTF. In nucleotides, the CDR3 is TGTGCCAGCACCCGTGGGACAGACTATGGCTACACCTTC.

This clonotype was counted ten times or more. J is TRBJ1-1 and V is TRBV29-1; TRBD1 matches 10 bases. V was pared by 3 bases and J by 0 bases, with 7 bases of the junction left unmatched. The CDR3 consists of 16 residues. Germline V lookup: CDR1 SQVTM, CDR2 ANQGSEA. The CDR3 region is CSVEGTGAGVNTEAFF. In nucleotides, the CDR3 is TGCAGCGTTGAGGGGACAGGGGCGGGGGTGAACACTGAAGCTTTCTTT.

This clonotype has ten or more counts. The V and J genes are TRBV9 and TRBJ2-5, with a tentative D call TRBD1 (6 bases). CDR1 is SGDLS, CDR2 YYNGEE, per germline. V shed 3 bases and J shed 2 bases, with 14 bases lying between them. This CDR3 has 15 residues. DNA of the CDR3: TGTGCCAGCAGCGGGACAGTTTTGGCGCAAGAGACCCAGTACTTC. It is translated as CASSGTVLAQETQYF.

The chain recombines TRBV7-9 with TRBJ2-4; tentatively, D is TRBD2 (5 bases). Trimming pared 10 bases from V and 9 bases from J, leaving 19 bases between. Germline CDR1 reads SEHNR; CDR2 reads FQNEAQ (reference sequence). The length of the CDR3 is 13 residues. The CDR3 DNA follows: TGTGCCATGAGCCCATGGATCAGCGGCATTCAGTACTTC. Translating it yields CAMSPWISGIQYF.

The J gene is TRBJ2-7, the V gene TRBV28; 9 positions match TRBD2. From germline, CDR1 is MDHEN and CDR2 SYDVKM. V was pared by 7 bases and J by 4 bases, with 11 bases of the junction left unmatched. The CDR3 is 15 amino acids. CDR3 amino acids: CASTVGGGAGYEQYF. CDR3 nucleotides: TGTGCCAGCACTGTAGGCGGGGGGGCGGGTTACGAGCAGTACTTC. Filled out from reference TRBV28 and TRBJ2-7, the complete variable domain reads DVKVTQSSRYLVKRTGEKVFLECVQDMDHENMFWYRQDPGLGLRLIYFSYDVKMKEKGDIPEGYSVSREKKERFSLILESASTNQTSMYLCASTVGGGAGYEQYFGPGTRLTVT.

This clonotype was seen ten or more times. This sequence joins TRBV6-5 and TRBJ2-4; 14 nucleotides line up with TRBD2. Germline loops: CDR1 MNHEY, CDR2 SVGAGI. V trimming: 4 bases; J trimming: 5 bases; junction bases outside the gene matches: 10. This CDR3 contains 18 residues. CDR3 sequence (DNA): TGTGCCAGCAGTTCGGGACTAGCGGGAGCCGGACTGGAAAACATTCAGTACTTC. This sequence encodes CASSSGLAGAGLENIQYF.

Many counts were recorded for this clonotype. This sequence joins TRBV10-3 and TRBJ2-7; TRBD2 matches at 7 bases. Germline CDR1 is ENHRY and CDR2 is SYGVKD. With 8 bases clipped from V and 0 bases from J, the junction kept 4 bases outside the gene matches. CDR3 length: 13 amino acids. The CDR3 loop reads CAIGLGFSYEQYF. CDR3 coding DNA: TGTGCCATCGGACTAGGCTTCTCCTACGAGCAGTACTTC.

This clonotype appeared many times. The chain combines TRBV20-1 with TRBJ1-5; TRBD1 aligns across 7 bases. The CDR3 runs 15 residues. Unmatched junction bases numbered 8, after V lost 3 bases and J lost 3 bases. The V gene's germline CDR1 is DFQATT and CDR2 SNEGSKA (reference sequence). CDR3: CSARATGLPNQPQHF. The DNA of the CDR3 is TGCAGTGCTAGGGCGACAGGGCTCCCCAATCAGCCCCAGCATTTT.